A selection of T cell receptor beta chains follows, all from one sample in a study of blood T cell repertoires in COVID-19. The assay was immunoSEQ multiplex PCR, and TCRdb's table has in-frame clones only and misses some. The sample has roughly 80,000 clones, around 76% seen once. What was sequenced was peripheral blood. These TCRs come from a man between 65 and 85 years old with active or convalescent COVID-19. CDR3s include the opening cysteine and the closing phenylalanine or tryptophan. A D gene is named only where the DNA matches it firmly. A clone size is listed for some rows: how often the clone was seen (once, few, many), or a class if it is expanded.

J gene: TRBJ2-3; clone size: NA; D gene: TRBD2; CDR3 length: 16; V gene: TRBV11-2; CDR3 protein: CASSRSGGAVTDTQYF; CDR3 DNA: TGTGCCAGCAGCCGCAGCGGGGGGGCGGTCACAGATACGCAGTATTTT
J gene: TRBJ2-2; clone size: NA; D gene: TRBD2; CDR3 length: 15; V gene: TRBV28; CDR3 protein: CASTNSGGAGGELFF; CDR3 DNA: TGTGCCAGCACCAATAGCGGGGGGGCGGGCGGGGAGCTGTTTTTT
J gene: TRBJ2-2; clone size: NA; D gene: TRBD1; CDR3 length: 12; V gene: TRBV12-3/TRBV12-4; CDR3 protein: CASSRQGRELFF; CDR3 DNA: TGTGCCAGCAGTCGACAGGGAAGGGAGCTGTTTTTT
J gene: TRBJ1-2; clone size: NA; D gene: NA; CDR3 length: 11; V gene: TRBV20-1; CDR3 protein: CSVFRQTVYYF; CDR3 DNA: TGCAGTGTTTTCCGCCAGACAGTCTATTACTTC
J gene: TRBJ2-1; clone size: many; D gene: NA; CDR3 length: 17; V gene: TRBV7-2; CDR3 protein: CASSNPFGGLGIDEQFF; CDR3 DNA: TGTGCCAGCAGCAACCCCTTCGGGGGTCTAGGTATAGATGAGCAGTTCTTC
J gene: TRBJ2-2; clone size: few; D gene: TRBD1; CDR3 length: 15; V gene: TRBV9; CDR3 protein: CASSVKTGGNGELFF; CDR3 DNA: TGTGCCAGCAGCGTAAAGACAGGGGGCAACGGGGAGCTGTTTTTT
J gene: TRBJ2-3; clone size: NA; D gene: TRBD2; CDR3 length: 16; V gene: TRBV7-6; CDR3 protein: CASSRAGGAATDTQYF; CDR3 DNA: TGTGCCAGCAGCCGAGCCGGGGGGGCGGCGACAGATACGCAGTATTTT
J gene: TRBJ2-1; clone size: NA; D gene: NA; CDR3 length: 14; V gene: TRBV20-1; CDR3 protein: CSASVGAAYNEQFF; CDR3 DNA: TGCAGTGCTAGTGTAGGGGCGGCGTACAATGAGCAGTTCTTC
J gene: TRBJ2-5; clone size: NA; D gene: NA; CDR3 length: 16; V gene: TRBV7-3; CDR3 protein: CASSLNSPQRGETQYF; CDR3 DNA: TGTGCCAGCAGCTTAAATTCCCCCCAGCGAGGGGAGACCCAGTACTTC
J gene: TRBJ1-5; clone size: NA; D gene: NA; CDR3 length: 15; V gene: TRBV3-1/TRBV3-2; CDR3 protein: CASSHSRRSSQPQHF; CDR3 DNA: TGTGCCAGCAGCCATTCGAGGAGGAGCAGTCAGCCCCAGCATTTT
J gene: TRBJ1-5; clone size: few; D gene: NA; CDR3 length: 17; V gene: TRBV21-1; CDR3 protein: CASSKGVTGTCNQPQHF; CDR3 DNA: TGTGCCAGCAGCAAAGGGGTTACGGGAACCTGCAATCAGCCCCAGCATTTT
J gene: TRBJ1-3; clone size: NA; D gene: TRBD1; CDR3 length: 13; V gene: TRBV30; CDR3 protein: CAWNRQGRNTIYF; CDR3 DNA: TGTGCCTGGAACCGACAGGGGCGAAACACCATATATTTT
J gene: TRBJ1-4; clone size: NA; D gene: NA; CDR3 length: 16; V gene: TRBV4-1; CDR3 protein: CASSQVPGRNDEKLFF; CDR3 DNA: TGCGCCAGCAGCCAAGTCCCCGGGAGGAATGATGAAAAACTGTTTTTT
J gene: TRBJ1-1; clone size: NA; D gene: TRBD1; CDR3 length: 13; V gene: TRBV30; CDR3 protein: CAWVGQGYTEAFF; CDR3 DNA: TGTGCCTGGGTGGGACAGGGATACACTGAAGCTTTCTTT
J gene: TRBJ2-5; clone size: NA; D gene: TRBD1; CDR3 length: 14; V gene: TRBV29-1; CDR3 protein: CSGYSVRGHGTQYF; CDR3 DNA: TGCAGCGGGTACAGCGTAAGGGGGCATGGGACCCAGTACTTC
J gene: TRBJ1-2; clone size: NA; D gene: NA; CDR3 length: 12; V gene: TRBV20-1; CDR3 protein: CSASLRGQGYTF; CDR3 DNA: TGCAGTGCTAGTCTCAGGGGACAAGGCTACACCTTC
J gene: TRBJ2-4; clone size: NA; D gene: NA; CDR3 length: 16; V gene: TRBV12-5; CDR3 protein: CASGPGQLIAKNIQYF; CDR3 DNA: TGTGCTAGTGGTCCCGGACAACTTATAGCCAAAAACATTCAGTACTTC
J gene: TRBJ2-3; clone size: NA; D gene: NA; CDR3 length: 15; V gene: TRBV7-3; CDR3 protein: CASSLKRGTTDTQYF; CDR3 DNA: TGTGCCAGCAGCTTAAAGCGCGGGACCACAGATACGCAGTATTTT
J gene: TRBJ2-3; clone size: once; D gene: NA; CDR3 length: 17; V gene: TRBV11-2; CDR3 protein: CASSLTARRTSTDTQYF; CDR3 DNA: TGTGCCAGCAGCTTAACCGCCAGGCGAACTAGCACAGATACGCAGTATTTT
J gene: TRBJ1-1; clone size: NA; D gene: NA; CDR3 length: 13; V gene: TRBV14; CDR3 protein: CASSNQGYTEAFF; CDR3 DNA: TGTGCCAGCAGCAACCAGGGTTATACTGAAGCTTTCTTT
J gene: TRBJ2-5; clone size: NA; D gene: NA; CDR3 length: 14; V gene: TRBV3-1/TRBV3-2; CDR3 protein: CASSHGGAGETQYF; CDR3 DNA: TGTGCCAGCAGCCACGGAGGGGCGGGAGAGACCCAGTACTTC
J gene: TRBJ2-3; clone size: NA; D gene: NA; CDR3 length: 15; V gene: TRBV7-2; CDR3 protein: CASSLVGGLTDTQYF; CDR3 DNA: TGTGCCAGCAGCTTAGTCGGGGGGCTCACAGATACGCAGTATTTT
J gene: TRBJ2-1; clone size: NA; D gene: NA; CDR3 length: 15; V gene: TRBV9; CDR3 protein: CASSVGQGLYNEQFF; CDR3 DNA: TGTGCCAGCAGCGTAGGCCAGGGCCTATACAATGAGCAGTTCTTC
J gene: TRBJ2-2; clone size: NA; D gene: NA; CDR3 length: 14; V gene: TRBV5-6; CDR3 protein: CASITRVGSGELFF; CDR3 DNA: TGTGCCAGCATAACCAGGGTGGGGTCCGGGGAGCTGTTTTTT
J gene: TRBJ1-6; clone size: few; D gene: TRBD1; CDR3 length: 15; V gene: TRBV14; CDR3 protein: CASSLQGAYNSPLHF; CDR3 DNA: TGTGCCAGCAGCCTACAGGGGGCCTATAATTCACCCCTCCACTTT
J gene: TRBJ1-5; clone size: NA; D gene: NA; CDR3 length: 13; V gene: TRBV28; CDR3 protein: CASSALIDQPQHF; CDR3 DNA: TGTGCCAGCAGTGCCCTGATAGATCAGCCCCAGCATTTT
J gene: TRBJ2-3; clone size: few; D gene: NA; CDR3 length: 14; V gene: TRBV11-2; CDR3 protein: CASSPRGGVDTQYF; CDR3 DNA: TGTGCCAGCAGCCCCCGGGGTGGAGTGGATACGCAGTATTTT
J gene: TRBJ1-3; clone size: NA; D gene: NA; CDR3 length: 13; V gene: TRBV11-3; CDR3 protein: CASSLNLGNTIYF; CDR3 DNA: TGTGCCAGCAGCTTAAATCTTGGAAACACCATATATTTT
J gene: TRBJ2-1; clone size: NA; D gene: NA; CDR3 length: 16; V gene: TRBV11-2; CDR3 protein: CASSSRGAGGYNEQFF; CDR3 DNA: TGTGCCAGCAGCTCCCGGGGGGCCGGGGGGTACAATGAGCAGTTCTTC
J gene: TRBJ2-3; clone size: once; D gene: NA; CDR3 length: 15; V gene: TRBV9; CDR3 protein: CASSGYAGVADTQYF; CDR3 DNA: TGTGCCAGCAGCGGCTACGCCGGGGTCGCAGATACGCAGTATTTT
J gene: TRBJ2-7; clone size: NA; D gene: TRBD2; CDR3 length: 15; V gene: TRBV28; CDR3 protein: CASRSPTSGALEQYF; CDR3 DNA: TGTGCCAGCAGGTCCCCGACTAGCGGAGCCTTAGAGCAGTACTTC
J gene: TRBJ2-1; clone size: NA; D gene: NA; CDR3 length: 9; V gene: TRBV20-1; CDR3 protein: CSVGQREFF; CDR3 DNA: TGCAGTGTGGGCCAGAGGGAGTTCTTC